A single sample gave rise to the 19 T cell receptor beta chains below, sequenced in a study of blood T cell repertoires in COVID-19. The method was immunoSEQ multiplex PCR; TCRdb's version includes in-frame clones alone and lacks a portion of them. The table lists roughly 69,000 clones, roughly four fifths of them singletons. Material for sequencing was peripheral blood. The receptors here all came from a human donor in a cohort sampled during active COVID-19.

The chain carries TRBV20-1 and TRBJ2-2; D may be TRBD1 (5 bases). V lost 3 bases to trimming and J lost 1 base, with 9 bases between them. The CDR3 is made up of 14 amino acids. Germline V lookup: CDR1 DFQATT, CDR2 SNEGSKA (reference sequence). The CDR3 coding sequence is TGCAGTGCTAGTGGACACCTGAACACCGGGGAGCTGTTTTTT. It codes for CSASGHLNTGELFF.

The genes are TRBV11-2 and TRBJ2-3; D gene unclear. V dropped 1 base and J dropped 0 bases, with 5 bases sitting between them. The CDR3 extends over 14 amino acids. Per the germline V gene, CDR1 is SGHAT and CDR2 is FQNNGV. CDR3 coding DNA: TGTGCCAGCAGCTTAGGGCGGAGCACAGATACGCAGTATTTT. Residues: CASSLGRSTDTQYF.

The chain couples TRBV7-9 to TRBJ1-1, with D perhaps TRBD1 (5 bases). The CDR3 consists of 16 residues. Trimming shortened V by 2 bases and J by 10 bases, and 23 bases separated the two germline ends. Germline-derived CDR1 and CDR2 are SEHNR and FQNEAQ (reference sequence). CDR3 region: CASSLITGTAPPGAFF. CDR3 sequence (DNA): TGTGCCAGCAGCTTAATTACAGGAACCGCTCCCCCTGGAGCTTTCTTT.

The V and J genes are TRBV19 and TRBJ2-3; 7 nucleotides align to TRBD1. The CDR3 runs to 14 residues. V was pared by 5 bases and J by 5 bases, with 7 bases of the junction left unmatched. Germline CDR1 reads LNHDA; CDR2 reads SQIVND (reference sequence). The CDR3 region has the DNA TGTGCCAGTAGTGTACAGGGGTCGCAAGATACGCAGTATTTT. Amino acids: CASSVQGSQDTQYF.

The rearrangement links TRBV5-1 to TRBJ1-4; TRBD1 agrees at 7 bases. Germline CDR1 reads SGHRS; CDR2 reads YFSETQ. V lost 0 bases and J lost 4; bases outside the gene matches: 3. CDR3 length: 15 amino acids. The CDR3 DNA reads TGCGCCAGCAGCTTGGTCGGGACAGATAATGAAAAACTGTTTTTT. It yields the protein CASSLVGTDNEKLFF.

The gene calls are TRBV4-3 and TRBJ2-7; 8 positions agree with TRBD1. The CDR3 consists of 16 residues. Germline values: CDR1 LGHNA, CDR2 YSLEER. Trimming took 4 bases from V and 2 from J; bases not matched to a gene: 10. The CDR3 spells CASSRGAGGDTYEQYF. The CDR3 DNA reads TGCGCCAGCAGCCGGGGGGCAGGGGGCGATACCTACGAGCAGTACTTC.

This chain connects TRBV7-2 to TRBJ1-1; D possibly corresponds to TRBD1 (5 bases). This CDR3 is 14 amino acids long. Germline-derived CDR1 and CDR2 are SGHTA and FQGNSA. The V end was cut by 5 bases, the J end by 0 bases, with 10 bases between. CDR3 coding DNA: TGTGCCAGCAGCCCGACAGTAATGAACACTGAAGCTTTCTTT. The encoded protein is CASSPTVMNTEAFF.

This clone occurred a few times. The V gene is TRBV7-9, the J gene TRBJ1-1; tentatively, D is TRBD1 (6 bases). CDR3 size: 15 residues. The germline gives CDR1 SEHNR, CDR2 FQNEAQ (reference sequence). Trimming took 2 bases from V and 6 from J, leaving 16 bases between them. Here the CDR3 reads CASSLLTGRRAEAFF. The DNA of the CDR3 is TGTGCCAGCAGCTTACTGACAGGTCGAAGGGCTGAAGCTTTCTTT.

V is TRBV6-1 and J is TRBJ1-2; TRBD1 matches 12 bases. This CDR3 is 16 amino acids long. Germline V gene sequence: CDR1 MNHNS, CDR2 SASEGT. The V segment lost 3 bases and the J segment 7 bases; nucleotides outside the gene matches: 9. CDR3 loop: CASSELPGQGAGGYTF. Here the CDR3 DNA reads TGTGCCAGCAGTGAGCTACCGGGACAGGGGGCAGGTGGCTACACCTTC.

This clone has a single count. V and J are TRBV6-2 or TRBV6-3 and TRBJ2-7; D is possibly TRBD2 (6 bases). From germline, CDR1 is MNHEY and CDR2 SVGEGT. V gave up 0 bases and J gave up 6 bases, with 18 bases separating them. This CDR3 has 16 residues. CDR3 amino acids: CASSYSGSGGRLEQYF. The DNA for the CDR3 is TGTGCCAGCAGTTACTCGGGCTCCGGGGGTCGGCTCGAGCAGTACTTC.

The J gene is TRBJ2-1, the V gene TRBV5-1; no reliable D call. This CDR3 comprises 14 residues. V lost 3 bases, J lost 9 bases, and 16 bases lay in between. CDR1 is SGHRS, CDR2 YFSETQ, per germline. In nucleotides, the CDR3 is TGCGCCAGCAGCTACCGGATCGACTCGAGTGAGCAGTTCTTC. It encodes CASSYRIDSSEQFF.

This clone occurred once. The chain uses TRBV5-1 and TRBJ1-2, with 7 bases lining up with TRBD1. The germline V gene has CDR1 SGHRS and CDR2 YFSETQ. CDR3 length: 16 residues. J gave up 7 bases and V 4 bases, and 16 bases lay outside the gene matches. CDR3 nucleotide sequence: TGCGCCAGCAGCGACGGACAGGCGATCAAGTTTGGTGGCTACACCTTC. Translated: CASSDGQAIKFGGYTF.

This clone was observed once. The rearrangement uses TRBV29-1 and TRBJ2-5; perhaps TRBD2 as D (6 bases). The CDR3 is 15 residues long. V lost 8 bases and J 2 bases, leaving 21 bases between the germline ends. Germline CDR1 SQVTM, CDR2 ANQGSEA. CDR3 DNA sequence: TGCAGCATAATACAACTTCTCGGGGGACAAGAGACCCAGTACTTC. Translation gives CSIIQLLGGQETQYF. Supplemented by reference TRBV29-1 and TRBJ2-5, the full variable domain reads SAVISQKPSRDICQRGTSLTIQCQVDSQVTMMFWYRQQPGQSLTLIATANQGSEATYESGFVIDKFPISRPNLTFSTLTVSNMSPEDSSIYLCSIIQLLGGQETQYFGPGTRLLVL.

The J gene is TRBJ2-1, the V gene TRBV9; D may be TRBD2 (5 bases). The CDR3 sequence is 17 residues long. Trimming cost V 0 bases and J 4 bases, with 17 bases left between them. Germline V gives CDR1 SGDLS, CDR2 YYNGEE. CDR3 region: CASSVGLGSREYNEQFF. CDR3 DNA: TGTGCCAGCAGCGTAGGTTTGGGTTCGAGGGAATACAATGAGCAGTTCTTC. Supplemented by reference TRBV9 and TRBJ2-1, the full variable domain reads DSGVTQTPKHLITATGQRVTLRCSPRSGDLSVYWYQQSLDQGLQFLIQYYNGEERAKGNILERFSAQQFPDLHSELNLSSLELGDSALYFCASSVGLGSREYNEQFFGPGTRLTVL.

The chain has TRBV25-1 and TRBJ2-7; 7 bases fit TRBD1. Germline lookup yields CDR1 MGHDK and CDR2 SYGVNS. The CDR3 contains 14 residues. Trimming took 6 bases from V and 2 from J; bases not matched to a gene: 7. CDR3 amino acids: CASRAQTGAYEQYF. The DNA of the CDR3 is TGTGCCAGCAGAGCCCAAACAGGGGCCTACGAGCAGTACTTC.

The chain is built from TRBV4-2 and TRBJ2-5; 10 nucleotides align to TRBD1. J was trimmed by 0 bases and V by 1 base; bases with no gene match: 8. Germline V gene data show CDR1 as LGHNA and CDR2 as YNFKEQ. This CDR3 comprises 18 residues. The CDR3 region is CASSQAGRQGAYQETQYF. Here the CDR3 DNA reads TGTGCCAGCAGCCAAGCGGGGCGACAGGGGGCCTACCAAGAGACCCAGTACTTC.

V gene TRBV7-8 combines with J gene TRBJ1-2; no firm D call. The CDR3 contains 16 residues. CDR1 and CDR2 from the germline V gene are SGHVS and FQNEAQ. V dropped 4 bases and J dropped 3 bases, with 18 bases sitting between them. The DNA for the CDR3 is TGTGCCAGCAGCTCCATACTCAGGCCGGGAGACTATGGCTACACCTTC. It translates to CASSSILRPGDYGYTF.

The chain couples TRBV7-3 to TRBJ2-7, with 7 bases aligning to TRBD1. J gave up 2 bases and V 8 bases, and 6 bases lay outside the gene matches. CDR3 length: 13 amino acids. The V gene's germline CDR1 is SGHTA and CDR2 FQGTGA. The CDR3 spells CASPRDRAYEQYF. The CDR3 DNA is TGTGCCAGCCCTAGGGACAGAGCCTACGAGCAGTACTTC.

The J gene is TRBJ2-7, the V gene TRBV3-1 (or the pseudogene TRBV3-2); 9 nucleotides agree with TRBD1. The CDR3 totals 15 residues. Germline V lookup: CDR1 LGHDT, CDR2 YNNKEL (reference sequence). With 0 bases clipped from V and 6 bases from J, the junction kept 6 bases outside the gene matches. CDR3 nucleotides: TGTGCCAGCAGCCAAGAATGGACAGGGGCCAGCGAGCAGTACTTC. Protein: CASSQEWTGASEQYF.